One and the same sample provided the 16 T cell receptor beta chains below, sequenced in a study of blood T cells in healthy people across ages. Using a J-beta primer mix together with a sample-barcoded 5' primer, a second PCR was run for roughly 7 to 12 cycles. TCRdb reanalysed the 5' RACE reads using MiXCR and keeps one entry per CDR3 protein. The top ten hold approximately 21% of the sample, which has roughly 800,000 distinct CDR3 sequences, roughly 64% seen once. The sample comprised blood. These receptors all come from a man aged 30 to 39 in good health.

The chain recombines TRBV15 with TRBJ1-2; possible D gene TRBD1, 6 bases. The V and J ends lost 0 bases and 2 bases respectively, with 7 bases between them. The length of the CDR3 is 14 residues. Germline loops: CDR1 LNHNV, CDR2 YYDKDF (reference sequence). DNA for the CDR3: TGTGCCACCAGCAGAGATACAGGGAACTATGGCTACACCTTC. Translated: CATSRDTGNYGYTF. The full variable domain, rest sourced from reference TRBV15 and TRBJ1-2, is DAMVIQNPRYQVTQFGKPVTLSCSQTLNHNVMYWYQQKSSQAPKLLFHYYDKDFNNEADTPDNFQSRRPNTSFCFLDIRSPGLGDTAMYLCATSRDTGNYGYTFGSGTRLTVV.

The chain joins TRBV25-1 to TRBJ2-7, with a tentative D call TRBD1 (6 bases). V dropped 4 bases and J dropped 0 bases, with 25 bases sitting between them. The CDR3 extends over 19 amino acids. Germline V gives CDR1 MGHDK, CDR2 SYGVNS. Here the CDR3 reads CASSAPTGSSTLSSYEQYF. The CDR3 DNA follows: TGTGCCAGCAGTGCCCCGACAGGTTCCTCCACACTTAGCTCCTACGAGCAGTACTTC.

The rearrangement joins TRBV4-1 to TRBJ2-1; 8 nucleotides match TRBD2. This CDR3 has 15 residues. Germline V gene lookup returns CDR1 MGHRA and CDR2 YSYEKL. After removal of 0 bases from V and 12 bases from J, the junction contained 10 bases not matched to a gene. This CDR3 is CASSQELGPGGLQFF. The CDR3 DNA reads TGCGCCAGCAGCCAAGAGTTGGGGCCGGGGGGGTTGCAGTTCTTC.

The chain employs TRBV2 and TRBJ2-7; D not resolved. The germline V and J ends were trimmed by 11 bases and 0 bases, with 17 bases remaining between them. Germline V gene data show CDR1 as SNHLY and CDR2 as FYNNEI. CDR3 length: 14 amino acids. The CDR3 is CAFSRTSSSYEQYF. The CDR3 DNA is TGTGCCTTTTCCCGGACGTCAAGCTCCTACGAGCAGTACTTC.

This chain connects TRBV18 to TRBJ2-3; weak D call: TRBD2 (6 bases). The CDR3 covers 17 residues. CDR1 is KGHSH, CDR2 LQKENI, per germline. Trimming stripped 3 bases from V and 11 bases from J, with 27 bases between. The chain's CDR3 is CASSPEGAGSPYWEQYF. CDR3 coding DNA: TGTGCCAGCTCACCTGAAGGGGCGGGAAGCCCATACTGGGAGCAGTATTTT.

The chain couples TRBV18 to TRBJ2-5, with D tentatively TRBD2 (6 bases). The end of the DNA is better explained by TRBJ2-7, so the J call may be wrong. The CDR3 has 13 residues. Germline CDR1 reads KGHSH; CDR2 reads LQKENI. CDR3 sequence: CASSGRGSLEQYF. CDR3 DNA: TGTGCCAGCTCAGGCCGGGGGTCCCTCGAGCAGTACTTC.

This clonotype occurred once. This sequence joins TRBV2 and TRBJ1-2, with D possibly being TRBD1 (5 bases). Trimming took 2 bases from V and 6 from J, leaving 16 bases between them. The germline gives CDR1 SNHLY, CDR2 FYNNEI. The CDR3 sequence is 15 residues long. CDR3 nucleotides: TGTGCCAGCAGTGAAAGGGTGGCAGGGTCCGATGGCTACACCTTC. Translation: CASSERVAGSDGYTF.

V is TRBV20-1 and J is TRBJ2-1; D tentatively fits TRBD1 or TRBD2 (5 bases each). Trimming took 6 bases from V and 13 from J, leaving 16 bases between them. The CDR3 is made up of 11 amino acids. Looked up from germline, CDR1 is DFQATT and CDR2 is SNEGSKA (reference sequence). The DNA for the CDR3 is TGCAGTGCAACCGGGACCTCCCCCCAGTTCTTC. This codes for CSATGTSPQFF.

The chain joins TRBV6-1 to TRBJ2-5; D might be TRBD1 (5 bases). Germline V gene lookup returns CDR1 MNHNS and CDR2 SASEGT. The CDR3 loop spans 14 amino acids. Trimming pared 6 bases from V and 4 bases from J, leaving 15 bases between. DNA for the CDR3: TGTGCCAGCAGGTCCAGGCAGGGAAGAGAGACCCAGTACTTC. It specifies CASRSRQGRETQYF.

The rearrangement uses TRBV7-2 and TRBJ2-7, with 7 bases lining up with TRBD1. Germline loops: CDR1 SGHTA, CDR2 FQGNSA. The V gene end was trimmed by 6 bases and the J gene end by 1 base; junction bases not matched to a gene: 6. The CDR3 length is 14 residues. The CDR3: CASRPQGESYEQYF. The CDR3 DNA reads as TGTGCCAGCAGACCCCAGGGGGAGTCCTACGAGCAGTACTTC.

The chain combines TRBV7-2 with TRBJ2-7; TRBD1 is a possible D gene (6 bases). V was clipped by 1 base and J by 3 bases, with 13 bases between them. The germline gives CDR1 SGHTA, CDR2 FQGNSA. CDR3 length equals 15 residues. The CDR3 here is CASSLVVGRGYEQYF. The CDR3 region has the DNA TGTGCCAGCAGCTTAGTTGTCGGCAGGGGCTACGAGCAGTACTTC.

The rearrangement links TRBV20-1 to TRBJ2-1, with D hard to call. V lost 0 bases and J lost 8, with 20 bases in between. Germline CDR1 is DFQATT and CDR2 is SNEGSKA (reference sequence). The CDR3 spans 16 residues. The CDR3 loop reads CSARDPGGSTMDEQFF. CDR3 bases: TGCAGTGCTAGAGATCCGGGCGGTAGTACAATGGATGAGCAGTTCTTC.

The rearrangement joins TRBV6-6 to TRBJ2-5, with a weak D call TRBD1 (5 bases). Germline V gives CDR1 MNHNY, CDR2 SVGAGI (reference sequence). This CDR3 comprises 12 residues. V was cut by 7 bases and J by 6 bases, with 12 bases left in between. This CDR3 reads CASNDQGKTQYF. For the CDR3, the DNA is TGTGCCAGCAACGACCAGGGAAAGACCCAGTACTTC.

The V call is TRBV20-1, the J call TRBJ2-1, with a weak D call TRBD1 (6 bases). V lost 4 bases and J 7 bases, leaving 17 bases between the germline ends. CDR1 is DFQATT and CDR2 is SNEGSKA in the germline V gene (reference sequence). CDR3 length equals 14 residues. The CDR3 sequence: CSATGQTATNEQFF. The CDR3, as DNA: TGCAGTGCTACCGGACAGACGGCTACAAATGAGCAGTTCTTC.

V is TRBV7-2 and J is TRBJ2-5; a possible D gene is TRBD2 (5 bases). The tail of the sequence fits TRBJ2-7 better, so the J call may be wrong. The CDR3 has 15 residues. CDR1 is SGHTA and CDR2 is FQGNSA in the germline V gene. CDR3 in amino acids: CASSPSAARAYEQYF. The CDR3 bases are TGTGCCAGCAGCCCCTCAGCGGCGAGGGCCTACGAGCAGTACTTC.

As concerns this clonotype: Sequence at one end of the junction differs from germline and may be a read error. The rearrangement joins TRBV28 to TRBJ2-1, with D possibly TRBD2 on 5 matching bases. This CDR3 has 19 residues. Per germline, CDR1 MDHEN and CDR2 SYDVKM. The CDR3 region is CASSLPLGAPKGSYNGQFF. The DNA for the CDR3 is TGTGCCAGCAGTCTTCCCTTGGGCGCCCCCAAAGGGAGCTACAATGGGCAGTTCTTC.